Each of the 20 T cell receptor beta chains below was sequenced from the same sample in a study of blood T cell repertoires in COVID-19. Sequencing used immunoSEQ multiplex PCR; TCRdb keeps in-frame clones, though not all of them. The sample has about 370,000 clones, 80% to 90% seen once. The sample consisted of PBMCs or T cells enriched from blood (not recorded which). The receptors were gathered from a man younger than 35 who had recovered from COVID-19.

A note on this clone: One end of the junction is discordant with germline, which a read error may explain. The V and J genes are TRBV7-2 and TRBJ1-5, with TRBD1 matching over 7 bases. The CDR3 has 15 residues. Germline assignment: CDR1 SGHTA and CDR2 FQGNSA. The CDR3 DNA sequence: TGTGCCAACAGCTCGAGGACAGGAACCGGTCAGCCCCAGCATTTT. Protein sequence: CANSSRTGTGQPQHF.

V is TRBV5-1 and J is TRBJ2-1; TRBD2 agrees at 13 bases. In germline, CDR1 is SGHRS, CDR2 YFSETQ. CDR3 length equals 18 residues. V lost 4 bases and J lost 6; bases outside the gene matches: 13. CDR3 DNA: TGCGCCAGCAGCCCGACTCCGAAAACTAGCGGGGGGGGCAATGAGCAGTTCTTC. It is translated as CASSPTPKTSGGGNEQFF. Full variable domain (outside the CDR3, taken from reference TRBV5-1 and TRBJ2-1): KAGVTQTPRYLIKTRGQQVTLSCSPISGHRSVSWYQQTPGQGLQFLFEYFSETQRNKGNFPGRFSGRQFSNSRSEMNVSTLELGDSALYLCASSPTPKTSGGGNEQFFGPGTRLTVL.

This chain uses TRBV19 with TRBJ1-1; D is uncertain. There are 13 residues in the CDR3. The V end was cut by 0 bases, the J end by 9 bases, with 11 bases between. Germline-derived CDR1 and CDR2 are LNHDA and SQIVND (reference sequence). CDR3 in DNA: TGTGCCAGTAGTATAGACAGGCGGGAGCAAGCTTTCTTT. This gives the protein CASSIDRREQAFF.

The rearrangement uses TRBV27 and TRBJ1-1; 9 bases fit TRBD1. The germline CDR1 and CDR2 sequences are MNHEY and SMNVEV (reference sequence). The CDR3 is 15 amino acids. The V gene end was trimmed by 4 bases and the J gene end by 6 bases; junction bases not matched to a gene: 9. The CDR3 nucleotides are TGTGCCAGCAGTTATTACCGGGACAGGGCGTCTGAAGCTTTCTTT. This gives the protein CASSYYRDRASEAFF.

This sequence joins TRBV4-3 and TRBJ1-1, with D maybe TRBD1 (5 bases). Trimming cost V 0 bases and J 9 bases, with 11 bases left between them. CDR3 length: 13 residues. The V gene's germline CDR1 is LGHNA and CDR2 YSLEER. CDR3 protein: CASSQDRGFQAFF. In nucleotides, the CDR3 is TGCGCCAGCAGCCAAGATCGGGGGTTCCAAGCTTTCTTT.

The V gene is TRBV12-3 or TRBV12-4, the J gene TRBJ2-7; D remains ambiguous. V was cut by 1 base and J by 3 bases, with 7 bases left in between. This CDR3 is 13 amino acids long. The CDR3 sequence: CASSLVGFYEQYF. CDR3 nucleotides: TGTGCCAGCAGTTTAGTCGGGTTCTACGAGCAGTACTTC.

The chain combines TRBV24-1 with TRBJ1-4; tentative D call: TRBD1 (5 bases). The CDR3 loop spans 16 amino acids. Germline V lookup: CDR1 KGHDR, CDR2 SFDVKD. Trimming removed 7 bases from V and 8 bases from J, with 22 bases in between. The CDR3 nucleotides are TGTGCCACCAGCTCGGGCAGGAGGGGTTTCACGGAAAAACTGTTTTTT. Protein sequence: CATSSGRRGFTEKLFF.

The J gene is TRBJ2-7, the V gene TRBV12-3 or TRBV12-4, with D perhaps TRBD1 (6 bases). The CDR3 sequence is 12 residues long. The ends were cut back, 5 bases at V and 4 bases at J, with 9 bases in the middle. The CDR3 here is CASSTTGYEQYF. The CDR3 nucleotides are TGTGCCAGCAGTACAACAGGGTACGAGCAGTACTTC.

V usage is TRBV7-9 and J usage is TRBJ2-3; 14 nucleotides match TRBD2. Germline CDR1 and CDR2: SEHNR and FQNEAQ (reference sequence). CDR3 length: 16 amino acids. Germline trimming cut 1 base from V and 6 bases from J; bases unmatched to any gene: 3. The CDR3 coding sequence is TGTGCCAGCAGCTTAGAATGGACTAGCGGGGGGGATACGCAGTATTTT. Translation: CASSLEWTSGGDTQYF. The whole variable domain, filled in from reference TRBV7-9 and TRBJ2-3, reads DTGVSQNPRHKITKRGQNVTFRCDPISEHNRLYWYRQTLGQGPEFLTYFQNEAQLEKSRLLSDRFSAERPKGSFSTLEIQRTEQGDSAMYLCASSLEWTSGGDTQYFGPGTRLTVL.

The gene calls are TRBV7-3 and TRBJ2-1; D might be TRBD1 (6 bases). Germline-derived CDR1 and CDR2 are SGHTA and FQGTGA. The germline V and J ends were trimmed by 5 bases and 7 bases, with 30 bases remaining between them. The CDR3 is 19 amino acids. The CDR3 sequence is CASSPRDTGFSAPGNEQFF. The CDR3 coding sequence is TGTGCCAGCAGCCCCCGGGACACGGGGTTCAGTGCTCCTGGGAATGAGCAGTTCTTC.

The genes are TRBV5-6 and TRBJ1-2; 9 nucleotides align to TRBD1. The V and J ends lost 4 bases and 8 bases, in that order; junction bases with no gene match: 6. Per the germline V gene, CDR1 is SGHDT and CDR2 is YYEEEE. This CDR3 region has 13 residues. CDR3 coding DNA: TGTGCCAGCAGCCTCGACAGGGGGGTGGGCTACACCTTC. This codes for CASSLDRGVGYTF.

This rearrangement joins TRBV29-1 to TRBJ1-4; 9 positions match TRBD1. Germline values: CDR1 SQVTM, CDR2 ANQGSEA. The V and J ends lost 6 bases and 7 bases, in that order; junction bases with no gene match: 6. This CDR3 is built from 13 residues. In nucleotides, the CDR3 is TGCAGCGTGGGACAGGGCAAAGGTGAAAAACTGTTTTTT. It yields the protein CSVGQGKGEKLFF.

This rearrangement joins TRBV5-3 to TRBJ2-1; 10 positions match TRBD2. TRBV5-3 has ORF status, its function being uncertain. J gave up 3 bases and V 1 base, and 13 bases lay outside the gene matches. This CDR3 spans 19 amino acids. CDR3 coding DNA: TGTGCCAGAAGCTTGTACAAAAGGACTAGCGGAAGGGTCTACAATGAGCAGTTCTTC. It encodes CARSLYKRTSGRVYNEQFF.

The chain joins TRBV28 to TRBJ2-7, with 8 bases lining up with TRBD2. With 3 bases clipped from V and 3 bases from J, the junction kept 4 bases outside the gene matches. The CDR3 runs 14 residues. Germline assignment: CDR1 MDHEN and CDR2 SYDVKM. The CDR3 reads CASSLPSGYYEQYF. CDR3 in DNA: TGTGCCAGCAGTTTGCCTAGCGGGTACTACGAGCAGTACTTC.

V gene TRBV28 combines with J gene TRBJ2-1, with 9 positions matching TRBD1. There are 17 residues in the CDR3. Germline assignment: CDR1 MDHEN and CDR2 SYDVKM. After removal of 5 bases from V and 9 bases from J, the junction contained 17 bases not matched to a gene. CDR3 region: CASSPIWATGTGTEQFF. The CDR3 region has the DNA TGTGCCAGCAGTCCAATTTGGGCGACCGGGACAGGGACTGAGCAGTTCTTC.

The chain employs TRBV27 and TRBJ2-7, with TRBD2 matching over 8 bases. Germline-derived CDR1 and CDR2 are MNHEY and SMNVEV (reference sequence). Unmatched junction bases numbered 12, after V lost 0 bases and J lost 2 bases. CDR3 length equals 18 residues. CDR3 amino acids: CASSLSQATGTRAYEQYF. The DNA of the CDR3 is TGTGCCAGCAGTTTATCCCAAGCAACCGGGACTAGGGCCTACGAGCAGTACTTC.

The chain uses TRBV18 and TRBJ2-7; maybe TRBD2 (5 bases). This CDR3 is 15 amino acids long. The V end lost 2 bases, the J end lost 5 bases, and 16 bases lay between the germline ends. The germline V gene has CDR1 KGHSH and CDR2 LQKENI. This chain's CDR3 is CASSPGSAARDEQYF. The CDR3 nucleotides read TGTGCCAGCTCACCAGGATCGGCAGCGAGGGACGAGCAGTACTTC.

The CDR3 region has the DNA TGCGCCAGCAGCCAAGAACCGGGGAAGGGTTGGGGCTACACCTTC. Encoded protein: CASSQEPGKGWGYTF. The rearrangement joins TRBV4-3 to TRBJ1-2; D is undetermined. In germline, CDR1 is LGHNA, CDR2 YSLEER. This CDR3 has 15 residues. Deletions cut 0 bases from V and 8 bases from J, with 16 bases between.

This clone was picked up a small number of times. In nucleotides, the CDR3 is TGTGCCAGCAGCGTAGCTGGGACAGGGTCAGGAAACACCATATATTTT. It specifies CASSVAGTGSGNTIYF. The rearrangement joins TRBV9 to TRBJ1-3; the match to TRBD1 covers 9 bases. CDR3 length equals 16 residues. Trimming took 0 bases from V and 4 from J; bases not matched to a gene: 5. Germline assignment: CDR1 SGDLS and CDR2 YYNGEE.

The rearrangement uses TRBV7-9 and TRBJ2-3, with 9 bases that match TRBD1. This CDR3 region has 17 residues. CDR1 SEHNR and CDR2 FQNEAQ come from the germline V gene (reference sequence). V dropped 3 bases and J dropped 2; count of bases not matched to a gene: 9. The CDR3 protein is CASSFPRDRAYTDTQYF. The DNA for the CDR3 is TGTGCCAGCAGCTTCCCCCGGGACAGGGCATACACAGATACGCAGTATTTT.